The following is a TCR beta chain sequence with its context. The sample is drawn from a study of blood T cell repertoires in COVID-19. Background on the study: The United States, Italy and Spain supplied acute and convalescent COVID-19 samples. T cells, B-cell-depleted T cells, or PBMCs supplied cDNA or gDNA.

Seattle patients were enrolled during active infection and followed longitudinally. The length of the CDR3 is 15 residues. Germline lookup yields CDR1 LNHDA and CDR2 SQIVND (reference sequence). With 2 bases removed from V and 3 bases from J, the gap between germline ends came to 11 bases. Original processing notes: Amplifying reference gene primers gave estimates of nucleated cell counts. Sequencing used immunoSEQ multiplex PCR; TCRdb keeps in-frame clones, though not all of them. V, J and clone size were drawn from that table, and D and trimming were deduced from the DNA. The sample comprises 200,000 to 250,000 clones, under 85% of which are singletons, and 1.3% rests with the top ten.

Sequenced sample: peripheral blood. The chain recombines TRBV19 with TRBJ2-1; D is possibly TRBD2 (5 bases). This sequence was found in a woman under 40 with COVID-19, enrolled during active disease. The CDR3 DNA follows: TGTGCCAGTAGTATAAGAGCGGATCTCTACAATGAGCAGTTCTTC. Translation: CASSIRADLYNEQFF. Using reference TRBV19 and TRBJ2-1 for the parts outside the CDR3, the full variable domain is DGGITQSPKYLFRKEGQNVTLSCEQNLNHDAMYWYRQDPGQGLRLIYYSQIVNDFQKGDIAEGYSVSREKKESFPLTVTSAQKNPTAFYLCASSIRADLYNEQFFGPGTRLTVL.